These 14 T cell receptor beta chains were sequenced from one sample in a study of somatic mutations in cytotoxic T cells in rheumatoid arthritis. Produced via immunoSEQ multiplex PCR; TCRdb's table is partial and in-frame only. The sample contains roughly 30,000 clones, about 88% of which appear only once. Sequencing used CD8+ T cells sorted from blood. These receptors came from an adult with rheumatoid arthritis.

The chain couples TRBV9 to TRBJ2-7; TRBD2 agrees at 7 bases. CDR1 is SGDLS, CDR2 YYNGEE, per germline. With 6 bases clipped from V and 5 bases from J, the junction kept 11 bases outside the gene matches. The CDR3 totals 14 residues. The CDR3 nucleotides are TGTGCCAGCAACGGGGAGGGCCCTAATAACGAGCAGTACTTC. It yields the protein CASNGEGPNNEQYF.

Here the CDR3 reads CASSQDLAGIGQYF. The CDR3, as DNA: TGCGCCAGCAGCCAAGACCTAGCGGGAATCGGGCAGTACTTC. The chain combines TRBV4-1 with TRBJ2-7, with TRBD2 matching over 9 bases. Germline CDR1 is MGHRA and CDR2 is YSYEKL. V was pared by 0 bases and J by 9 bases, with 6 bases of the junction left unmatched. CDR3 size: 14 residues.

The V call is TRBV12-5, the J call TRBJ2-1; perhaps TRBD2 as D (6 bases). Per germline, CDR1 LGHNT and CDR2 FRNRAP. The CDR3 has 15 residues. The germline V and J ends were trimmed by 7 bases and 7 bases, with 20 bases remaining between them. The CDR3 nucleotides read TGTGCTAGTGCTCGGGAATGGGCGGGGACGAATGAGCAGTTCTTC. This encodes CASAREWAGTNEQFF.

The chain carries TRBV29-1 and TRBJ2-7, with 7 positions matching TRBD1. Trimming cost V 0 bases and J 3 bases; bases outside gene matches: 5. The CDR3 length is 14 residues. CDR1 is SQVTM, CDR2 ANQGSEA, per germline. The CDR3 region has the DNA TGCAGCGTTGAAGATGATGCAGGGGGCTACGAGCAGTACTTC. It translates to CSVEDDAGGYEQYF.

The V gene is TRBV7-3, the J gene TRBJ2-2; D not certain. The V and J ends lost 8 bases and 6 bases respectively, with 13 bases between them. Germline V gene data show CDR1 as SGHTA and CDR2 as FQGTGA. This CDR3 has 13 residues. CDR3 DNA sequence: TGTGCCAGCGGTTCCCCGGGTCCCGGGGAGCTGTTTTTT. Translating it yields CASGSPGPGELFF.

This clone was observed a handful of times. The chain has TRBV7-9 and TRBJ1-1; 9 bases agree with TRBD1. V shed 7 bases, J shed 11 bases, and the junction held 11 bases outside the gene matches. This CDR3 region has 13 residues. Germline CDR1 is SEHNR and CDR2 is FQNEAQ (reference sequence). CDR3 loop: CASISSTGTGAFF. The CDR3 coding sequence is TGTGCCAGCATTTCCAGTACCGGGACAGGGGCTTTCTTT.

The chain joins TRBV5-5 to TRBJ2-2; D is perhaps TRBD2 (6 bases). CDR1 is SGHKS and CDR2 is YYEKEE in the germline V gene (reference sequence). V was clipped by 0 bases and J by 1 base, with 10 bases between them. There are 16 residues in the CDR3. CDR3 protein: CASSLAGGMNTGELFF. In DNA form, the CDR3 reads TGTGCCAGCAGCTTGGCTGGGGGGATGAACACCGGGGAGCTGTTTTTT.

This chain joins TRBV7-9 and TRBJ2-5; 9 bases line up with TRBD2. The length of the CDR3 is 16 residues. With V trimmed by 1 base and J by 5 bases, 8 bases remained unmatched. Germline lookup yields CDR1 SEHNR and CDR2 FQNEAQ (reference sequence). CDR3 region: CASSLGREGPRETQYF. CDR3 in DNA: TGTGCCAGCAGCTTAGGGCGGGAGGGCCCTCGGGAGACCCAGTACTTC.

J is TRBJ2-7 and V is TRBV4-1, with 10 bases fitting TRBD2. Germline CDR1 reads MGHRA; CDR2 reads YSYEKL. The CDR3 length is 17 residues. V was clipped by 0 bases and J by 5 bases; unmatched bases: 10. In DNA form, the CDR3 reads TGCGCCAGCAGCCAAGAGGCTAGCGGGAGTCTAGAGGACGAGCAGTACTTC. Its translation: CASSQEASGSLEDEQYF.

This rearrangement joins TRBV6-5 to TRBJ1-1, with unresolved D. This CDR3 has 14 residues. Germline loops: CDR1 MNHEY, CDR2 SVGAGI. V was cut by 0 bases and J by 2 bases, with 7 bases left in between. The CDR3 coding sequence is TGTGCCAGCAGTTACTCGGGCGTTAACACTGAAGCTTTCTTT. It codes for CASSYSGVNTEAFF.

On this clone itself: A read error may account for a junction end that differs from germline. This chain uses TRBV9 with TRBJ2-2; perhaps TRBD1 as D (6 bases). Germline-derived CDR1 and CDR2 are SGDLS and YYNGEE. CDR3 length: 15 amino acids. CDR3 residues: CASNVEGVNTGELFF. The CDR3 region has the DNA TGTGCCAGCAACGTAGAGGGGGTGAACACCGGGGAGCTGTTTTTT.

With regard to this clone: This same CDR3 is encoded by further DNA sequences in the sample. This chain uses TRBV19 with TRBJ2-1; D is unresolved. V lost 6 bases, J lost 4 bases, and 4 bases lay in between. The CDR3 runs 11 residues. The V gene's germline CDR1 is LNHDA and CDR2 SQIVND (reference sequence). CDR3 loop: CASSIYNEQFF. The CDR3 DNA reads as TGTGCCAGTAGCATTTACAATGAGCAGTTCTTC.

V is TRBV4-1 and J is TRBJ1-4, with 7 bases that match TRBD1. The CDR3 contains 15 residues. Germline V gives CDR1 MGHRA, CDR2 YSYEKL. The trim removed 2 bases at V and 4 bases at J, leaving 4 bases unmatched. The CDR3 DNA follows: TGCGCCAGCAGCCAATTGACAGGGTATAATGAAAAACTGTTTTTT. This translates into CASSQLTGYNEKLFF.

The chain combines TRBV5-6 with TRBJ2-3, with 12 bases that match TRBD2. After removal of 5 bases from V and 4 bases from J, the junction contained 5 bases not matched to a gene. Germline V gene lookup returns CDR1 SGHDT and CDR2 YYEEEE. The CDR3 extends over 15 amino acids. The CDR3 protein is CASRSSGGAADTQYF. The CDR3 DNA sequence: TGTGCCAGCAGATCTAGCGGGGGGGCAGCAGATACGCAGTATTTT.